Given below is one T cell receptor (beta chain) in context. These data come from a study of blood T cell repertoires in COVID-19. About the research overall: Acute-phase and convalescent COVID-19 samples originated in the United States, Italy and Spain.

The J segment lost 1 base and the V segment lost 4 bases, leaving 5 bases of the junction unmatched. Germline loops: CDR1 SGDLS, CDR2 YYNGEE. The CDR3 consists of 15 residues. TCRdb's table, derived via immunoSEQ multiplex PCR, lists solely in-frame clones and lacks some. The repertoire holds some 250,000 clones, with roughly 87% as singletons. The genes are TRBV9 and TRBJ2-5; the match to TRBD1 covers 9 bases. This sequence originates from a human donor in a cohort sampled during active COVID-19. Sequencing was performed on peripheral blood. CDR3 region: CASSPLGQGQETQYF. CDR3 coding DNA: TGTGCCAGCAGCCCCTTGGGACAGGGCCAAGAGACCCAGTACTTC.